This TCR beta chain was obtained from a study of blood T cell repertoires in COVID-19. In the study overall: The origin of the acute and convalescent COVID-19 samples was the United States, Italy and Spain. From T cells, B-cell-depleted T cells, or PBMCs came the material, which was cDNA or gDNA.

Per the study methods: The assay estimated nucleated cells by amplifying reference gene primers. Repertoires were generated with immunoSEQ multiplex PCR, while TCRdb's copy carries only in-frame clones and drops some. The V and J calls and clone size come from that table; D and trimming were worked out from the DNA. Of 200,000 or so clones listed, around four fifths are singletons. The sequencing input was peripheral blood. The clonotype originates from a man aged 25 to 40 with active or convalescent COVID-19.

The CDR3 region is CSVQGHYEQYF. The CDR3 DNA reads as TGCAGCGTACAGGGACATTACGAGCAGTACTTC. This chain links TRBV29-1 with TRBJ2-7; D is perhaps TRBD1 (6 bases). This CDR3 contains 11 residues. Germline-derived CDR1 and CDR2 are SQVTM and ANQGSEA. The ends were cut back, 6 bases at V and 4 bases at J, with 10 bases in the middle.